These 18 T cell receptor beta chains were sequenced from one sample in a study of blood T cells in healthy people across ages. With a J-beta primer mix and a sample-barcoded 5' primer, a second PCR ran about 7 to 11 cycles. TCRdb re-called the 5' RACE reads through MiXCR, storing one row per CDR3 protein. Here the sample spans hundreds of thousands of distinct CDR3 sequences, about 30% being singletons. Sequencing was done on a sample of blood. The receptors were gathered from a woman older than 75 in good health.

The V and J genes are TRBV7-2 and TRBJ2-5; 10 bases fit TRBD1. The end of the DNA fits TRBJ2-7 better, so the J call may be wrong. CDR1 is SGHTA, CDR2 FQGNSA, per germline. The CDR3 length is 15 residues. Written as DNA, the CDR3 is TGTGCCAGCAGCTTGGGACCGGGACAGGGGAACGAGCAGTACTTC. Protein product: CASSLGPGQGNEQYF.

The chain links TRBV19 to TRBJ1-4, with 7 bases lining up with TRBD1. Trimming cost V 3 bases and J 4 bases; bases outside gene matches: 5. The length of the CDR3 is 15 residues. Germline CDR1 is LNHDA and CDR2 is SQIVND (reference sequence). CDR3 protein: CASSMRDSYNEKLFF. In nucleotides, the CDR3 is TGTGCCAGTAGTATGCGGGACAGCTATAATGAAAAACTGTTTTTT.

The table lists this clonotype with many counts. The gene calls are TRBV5-1 and TRBJ2-7; no definite D call. The V end was cut by 0 bases, the J end by 7 bases, with 11 bases between. The CDR3 extends over 13 amino acids. Germline lookup yields CDR1 SGHRS and CDR2 YFSETQ. The CDR3 DNA is TGCGCCAGCAGCTTGGCCGGCCTACTTGAGCAGTACTTC. Its translation is CASSLAGLLEQYF. The full variable domain, completed using reference TRBV5-1 and TRBJ2-7, is KAGVTQTPRYLIKTRGQQVTLSCSPISGHRSVSWYQQTPGQGLQFLFEYFSETQRNKGNFPGRFSGRQFSNSRSEMNVSTLELGDSALYLCASSLAGLLEQYFGPGTRLTVT.

There are many counts of this clonotype. A much larger clonotype is one base distant, so this may be a read error. The chain employs TRBV5-1 and TRBJ2-1, with D hard to call. The CDR3 contains 15 residues. Germline CDR1 is SGHRS and CDR2 is YFSETQ. Trimming took off 9 bases at V and 0 bases at J, with 16 bases between the two ends. As DNA, the CDR3 is TGCGCCACTTCGATAGGGTCGAGCTCCTACAATGAGCAGTTCTTC. Protein: CATSIGSSSYNEQFF.

J is TRBJ2-5 and V is TRBV7-9, with 7 bases lining up with TRBD1. The ends lost 2 bases at V and 2 bases at J; junction bases unmatched: 5. Germline V CDR1 and CDR2: SEHNR, FQNEAQ (reference sequence). The CDR3 contains 15 residues. CDR3 in amino acids: CASSLHRDRQETQYF. CDR3 DNA sequence: TGTGCCAGCAGCTTACATCGGGACAGACAAGAGACCCAGTACTTC.

This clonotype was seen repeatedly, ten times or more. This sequence joins TRBV28 and TRBJ2-1; 9 bases agree with TRBD1. From germline, CDR1 is MDHEN and CDR2 SYDVKM. The trim removed 6 bases at V and 6 bases at J, leaving 6 bases unmatched. The CDR3 loop spans 14 amino acids. The CDR3 loop reads CASRQPGQGNEQFF. The CDR3 DNA reads TGTGCCAGCAGGCAACCGGGACAGGGCAATGAGCAGTTCTTC. The whole variable domain, filled in from reference TRBV28 and TRBJ2-1, reads DVKVTQSSRYLVKRTGEKVFLECVQDMDHENMFWYRQDPGLGLRLIYFSYDVKMKEKGDIPEGYSVSREKKERFSLILESASTNQTSMYLCASRQPGQGNEQFFGPGTRLTVL.

Ten or more counts support this clonotype. The chain joins TRBV7-2 to TRBJ2-7; TRBD1 matches at 7 bases. This CDR3 region has 16 residues. Germline loops: CDR1 SGHTA, CDR2 FQGNSA. Unmatched junction bases numbered 16, after V lost 1 base and J lost 10 bases. CDR3 protein: CASSLGPSYRQGKQYF. The CDR3 nucleotides are TGTGCCAGCAGCTTAGGACCCTCCTACCGACAGGGAAAACAGTACTTC.

The CDR3 DNA sequence: TGTGCCAGCAGCTTAGCTCCTAGCGGGGGGGCCAGGGGGGATACGCAGTATTTT. Translated: CASSLAPSGGARGDTQYF. V usage is TRBV7-2 and J usage is TRBJ2-3; 12 bases match TRBD2. After removal of 0 bases from V and 6 bases from J, the junction contained 10 bases not matched to a gene. This CDR3 is built from 18 residues. CDR1 SGHTA and CDR2 FQGNSA come from the germline V gene.

This clonotype was counted at least ten times. The chain carries TRBV27 and TRBJ1-2, with 9 bases fitting TRBD1. Trimming cost V 6 bases and J 8 bases; bases outside gene matches: 7. Germline CDR1 MNHEY, CDR2 SMNVEV (reference sequence). The CDR3 is made up of 13 amino acids. In DNA form, the CDR3 reads TGTGCCAGCAGGATACAGGGGGCATCCGGCTACACCTTC. Translated: CASRIQGASGYTF.

This clonotype was observed many times. V is TRBV6-1 and J is TRBJ2-5; a possible D gene is TRBD1 (6 bases). The V and J ends lost 3 bases and 4 bases respectively, with 9 bases between them. Germline assignment: CDR1 MNHNS and CDR2 SASEGT. The CDR3 is 13 residues long. CDR3 in amino acids: CASSEQGRETQYF. The CDR3 bases are TGTGCCAGCAGTGAGCAGGGGAGAGAGACCCAGTACTTC.

This clonotype showed up many times. The genes are TRBV2 and TRBJ2-5, with 10 bases matching TRBD2. The CDR3 loop spans 16 amino acids. Germline CDR1 reads SNHLY; CDR2 reads FYNNEI. Trimming took 10 bases from V and 7 from J; bases not matched to a gene: 18. The CDR3 DNA is TGTGCCACCCGGCCATTCGGACTAGCGGCATCCGGGACCCAGTACTTC. Amino acids: CATRPFGLAASGTQYF.

Points on this clonotype: Possible read error: a much larger clone is one base away. The V call is TRBV6-2 or TRBV6-3, the J call TRBJ2-3; D call uncertain. The CDR3 has 12 amino acids. Germline CDR1 MNHEY, CDR2 SVGEGT. V lost 5 bases to trimming and J lost 5 bases, with 8 bases between them. The CDR3 loop reads CASSRQRDTQYF. The DNA for the CDR3 is TGTGCCAGCAGTCGGCAGAGAGATACGCAGTATTTT.

As to this clonotype: With a much larger clone just one base away, this may be a read error. The CDR3 DNA reads as TGCAGTGCTTTGGGACTAGCGGCCCCCGAGGCCCAGTACTTC. It is translated as CSALGLAAPEAQYF. The chain links TRBV20-1 to TRBJ2-7, with 11 bases aligning to TRBD2. V shed 5 bases, J shed 10 bases, and the junction held 13 bases outside the gene matches. This CDR3 spans 14 amino acids. CDR1 DFQATT and CDR2 SNEGSKA come from the germline V gene (reference sequence).

This chain uses TRBV6-2 or TRBV6-3 with TRBJ1-2, with a tentative D call TRBD1 (6 bases). The V gene lost 4 bases and the J gene lost 4 bases, with 19 bases spanning the gap. This CDR3 is built from 16 residues. Germline CDR1 and CDR2: MNHEY and SVGEGT. The CDR3 DNA follows: TGTGCCAGCAGTTTTACCGACAGGCTAAGGGGCTATGGCTACACCTTC. This gives the protein CASSFTDRLRGYGYTF.

The CDR3 nucleotides are TGTGCCAGCAGTGAAAGGCAGGGGCGGAGGTCCTACGAGCAGTACTTC. Its protein is CASSERQGRRSYEQYF. This rearrangement joins TRBV2 to TRBJ2-7; D might be TRBD1 (6 bases). The germline V gene has CDR1 SNHLY and CDR2 FYNNEI. V dropped 2 bases and J dropped 1 base, with 15 bases sitting between them. The length of the CDR3 is 16 residues.

This clonotype has ten or more counts. The genes are TRBV19 and TRBJ2-1; TRBD2 aligns across 10 bases. V lost 7 bases and J lost 5; bases outside the gene matches: 5. The germline gives CDR1 LNHDA, CDR2 SQIVND (reference sequence). The CDR3 is 14 residues long. The CDR3 protein is CASTPSGGHNEQFF. DNA for the CDR3: TGTGCCAGTACCCCTAGCGGGGGCCACAATGAGCAGTTCTTC. The complete variable domain, with remaining parts taken from reference TRBV19 and TRBJ2-1, reads DGGITQSPKYLFRKEGQNVTLSCEQNLNHDAMYWYRQDPGQGLRLIYYSQIVNDFQKGDIAEGYSVSREKKESFPLTVTSAQKNPTAFYLCASTPSGGHNEQFFGPGTRLTVL.

Many counts were recorded for this clonotype. The chain recombines TRBV7-6 with TRBJ1-5; D is perhaps TRBD1 (5 bases). V dropped 2 bases and J dropped 4 bases, with 12 bases sitting between them. The V gene's germline CDR1 is SGHVS and CDR2 FNYEAQ. The CDR3 runs to 15 residues. CDR3 sequence (DNA): TGTGCCAGCAGCTTATCTCAGGGTTGGAATCAGCCCCAGCATTTT. Its translation is CASSLSQGWNQPQHF.

There are a few counts of this clonotype. The chain has TRBV6-5 and TRBJ1-1; D ambiguous. The CDR3 is 12 amino acids. In germline, CDR1 is MNHEY, CDR2 SVGAGI. The V gene lost 7 bases and the J gene lost 6 bases, with 12 bases spanning the gap. The CDR3: CASTGSFSEAFF. The CDR3 nucleotides read TGTGCCAGCACCGGGTCTTTTTCTGAAGCTTTCTTT.